This TCR beta chain was documented in a study of blood T cells in healthy people across ages. As to this clonotype: Its matching antigen is unknown.

CDR1 SGHTA and CDR2 FQGNSA come from the germline V gene. V was pared by 2 bases and J by 2 bases, with 9 bases between. The CDR3 runs 15 residues. Total RNA was isolated from each sample in quantities of at least 6 micrograms. A sample-barcoded 5' primer and a J-beta primer mix were used in a second PCR of roughly 7 to 11 cycles. MiXCR was run by TCRdb on the 5' RACE reads, yielding one entry per CDR3 protein. The profile shows about 1,800,000 distinct CDR3 sequences, about 28% of them singletons. Overall study results and limits: Estimated diversity that came from one million T cells was considered an underestimate. Donor CMV infection status was unknown, possibly confounding age-related changes in expanded clonotypes. PBMC samples, being unsorted, prevented any conclusive comparison of naive and antigen-experienced cells.

The TCR was taken from a woman between 25 and 40 years old in good health. The rearrangement joins TRBV7-2 to TRBJ2-2; D gene uncertain. The sequenced material came from blood. CDR3: CASSLQLINTGELFF. In DNA form, the CDR3 reads TGTGCCAGCAGCTTACAGCTGATTAACACCGGGGAGCTGTTTTTT.